This paragraph reports one TCR beta chain. No antigen is known for it. 13 Jbeta primers and 60 Vbeta primers were used for the PCR. Repertoires were generated with immunoSEQ multiplex PCR, while TCRdb's copy carries only in-frame clones and drops some. The sample has some 55,000 clones. The sample is drawn from a study of cytomegalovirus exposure and HLA in healthy donors. Background on the study: The study's early data release held tens of millions of unique TCRs from HLA-typed donors. Study findings and constraints: In vitro experiments confirmed that a few CMV-associated chains were specific for CMV antigens. A link between a missense DCLRE1C variant and TCR beta V- and J-gene trimming emerged from a later analysis. Immune exposure information comprised only CMV serostatus.

The sequencing sample was made of PBMCs. The clonotype comes from a man between 18 and 35 years old in good health and CMV-seropositive.

Written as DNA, the CDR3 is TGTGCCACTAGACTAGACGAAAATCGCGAGCAGTACTTC. Translation gives CATRLDENREQYF. The rearrangement links TRBV2 to TRBJ2-7; the D gene is possibly TRBD2 (6 bases). Germline loops: CDR1 SNHLY, CDR2 FYNNEI. The CDR3 loop spans 13 amino acids. V was shortened by 10 bases and J by 6 bases, with 19 bases between the two germline ends.